The clone carrying this TCR beta chain was seen more than once but under ten times. Its antigen is as yet unknown. The data derive from a study of T cell repertoires in cytomegalovirus infection. Study context: In the study, CMV epitopes included recently identified HLA-C-restricted and well-studied HLA-B-restricted ones. Indications came from public TCR beta signatures; they pointed to CMV infection and to a matching HLA type.

Overall study findings and caveats: Summed frequency of shared TCR beta families picked out CMV carriers who also had the relevant HLA.

The V end was cut by 5 bases, the J end by 1 base, with 14 bases between. This CDR3 comprises 15 residues. Germline CDR1 and CDR2: SGHVS and FNYEAQ. TCRdb re-called the reads with MiXCR, one entry per CDR3 protein. In the table there are more than 110,000 distinct CDR3 sequences, roughly a third of which are singletons. This rearrangement joins TRBV7-6 to TRBJ1-1; weak D call: TRBD1 (6 bases). The TCR sequence derives from a human donor in good health (CMV status not recorded). Some clones in this sample may be carry-over from other donors' samples. The starting material was CD8+ T cells from cultured PBMCs, obtained from culture after CMV antigen stimulation. CDR3 in amino acids: CASSAPGGQNTEAFF. CDR3 in DNA: TGTGCCAGCAGCGCCCCGGGGGGGCAGAACACTGAAGCTTTCTTT.